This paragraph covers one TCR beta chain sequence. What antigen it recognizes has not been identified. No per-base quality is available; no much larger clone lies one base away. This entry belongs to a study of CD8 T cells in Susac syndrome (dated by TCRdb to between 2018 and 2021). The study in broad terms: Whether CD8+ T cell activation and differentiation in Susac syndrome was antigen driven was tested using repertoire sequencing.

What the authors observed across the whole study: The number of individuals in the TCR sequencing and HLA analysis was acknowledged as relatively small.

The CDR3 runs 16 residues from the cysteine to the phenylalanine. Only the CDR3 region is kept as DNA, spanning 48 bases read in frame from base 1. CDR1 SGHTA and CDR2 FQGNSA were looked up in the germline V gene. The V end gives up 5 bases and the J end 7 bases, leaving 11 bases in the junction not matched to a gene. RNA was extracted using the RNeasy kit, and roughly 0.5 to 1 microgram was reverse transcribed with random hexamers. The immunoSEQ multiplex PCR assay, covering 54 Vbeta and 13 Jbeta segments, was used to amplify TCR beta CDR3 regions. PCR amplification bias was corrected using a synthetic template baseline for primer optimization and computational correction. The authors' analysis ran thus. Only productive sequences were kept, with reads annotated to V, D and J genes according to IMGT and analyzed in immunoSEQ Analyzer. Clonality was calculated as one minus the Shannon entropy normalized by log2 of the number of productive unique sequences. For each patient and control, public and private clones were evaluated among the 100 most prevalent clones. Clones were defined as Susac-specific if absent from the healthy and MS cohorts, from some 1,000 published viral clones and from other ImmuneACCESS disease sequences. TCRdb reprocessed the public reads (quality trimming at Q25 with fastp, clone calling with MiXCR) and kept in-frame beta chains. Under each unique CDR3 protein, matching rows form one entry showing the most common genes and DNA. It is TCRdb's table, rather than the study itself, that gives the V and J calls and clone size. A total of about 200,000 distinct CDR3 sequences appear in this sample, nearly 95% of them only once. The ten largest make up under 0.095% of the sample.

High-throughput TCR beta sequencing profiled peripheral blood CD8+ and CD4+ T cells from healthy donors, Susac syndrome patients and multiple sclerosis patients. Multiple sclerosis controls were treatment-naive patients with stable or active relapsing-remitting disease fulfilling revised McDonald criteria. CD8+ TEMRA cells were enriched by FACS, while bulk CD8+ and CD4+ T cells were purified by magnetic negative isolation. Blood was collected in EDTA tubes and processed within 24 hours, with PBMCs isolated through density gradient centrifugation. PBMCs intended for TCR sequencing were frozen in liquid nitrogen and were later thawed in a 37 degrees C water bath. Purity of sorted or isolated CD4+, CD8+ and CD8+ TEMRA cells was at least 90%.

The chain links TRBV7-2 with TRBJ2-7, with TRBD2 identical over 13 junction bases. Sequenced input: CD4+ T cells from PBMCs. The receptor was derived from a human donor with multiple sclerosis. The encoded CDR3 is CASSPLGLAGEGEQYF. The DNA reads TGTGCCAGCAGCCCTCTTGGACTAGCGGGAGAGGGTGAGCAGTACTTC.